This T cell receptor beta chain stems from a study of vaccination effects on CD4 cells after COVID-19. In the ViraFEST assay, antigen-specific CD4+ clonotypes were identified by expansion after peptide-pool stimulation. Scientists isolated CD4+ T cells after a roughly 9-day culture period ended. From March to December 2020, the person had a SARS-CoV-2 infection that was confirmed by PCR. Profiling relied on immunoSEQ multiplex PCR, and the TCRdb table lists in-frame clones only, not all of them. The table shows approximately 40,000 clones, with approximately 70% occurring only once. For this clone: Its specificity is unknown.

The germline CDR1 and CDR2 sequences are SGHDT and YYEEEE. This CDR3 spans 14 amino acids. The V end was cut by 5 bases, the J end by 1 base, with 11 bases between. General study results and limits: Both infection-induced and vaccine-induced clones contracted markedly at late post-vaccination timepoints. Convalescents' post-vaccination spike-reactive clones were chiefly new, vaccine-induced ones.

The chain couples TRBV5-6 to TRBJ2-3; a possible D gene is TRBD1 (5 bases). Sequences were derived from CD4+ T cells from PBMCs cultured with a peptide pool, sampled before COVID-19 vaccination. This receptor was taken from a human donor who had a prior SARS-CoV-2 infection. The CDR3 protein is CASRQGWGTDTQYF. Written as DNA, the CDR3 is TGTGCCAGCAGGCAGGGCTGGGGCACAGATACGCAGTATTTT.